What follows are 12 T cell receptor beta chains derived from one specimen sequenced in a study of cytomegalovirus exposure and HLA in healthy donors. The primer mix had 60 Vbeta and 13 Jbeta primers. Repertoires were generated with immunoSEQ multiplex PCR, while TCRdb's copy carries only in-frame clones and drops some. The listing contains tens of thousands of clones. Material: PBMCs. These receptors all stem from a male donor in good health and CMV-seronegative.

The chain employs TRBV6-5 and TRBJ1-3; the D is unclear. Trimming removed 0 bases from V and 2 bases from J, with 8 bases in between. This CDR3 has 15 residues. Germline V gene lookup returns CDR1 MNHEY and CDR2 SVGAGI. CDR3 sequence (DNA): TGTGCCAGCAGTTACTCGCTCGGGGCTGGAAACACCATATATTTT. Protein: CASSYSLGAGNTIYF.

The rearrangement joins TRBV29-1 to TRBJ1-2; no firm D call. This CDR3 is 15 amino acids long. Germline V gene data show CDR1 as SQVTM and CDR2 as ANQGSEA. V was trimmed by 1 base and J by 4 bases, leaving 16 bases between them. Here the CDR3 reads CSVEANRDWGYGYTF. CDR3 nucleotides: TGCAGCGTTGAAGCGAATCGGGATTGGGGCTATGGCTACACCTTC.

The CDR3 nucleotides are TGTGCCAGCAGGGGGGGACAGGGGAGTTCCTACGAGCAGTACTTC. This translates into CASRGGQGSSYEQYF. The rearrangement links TRBV6-5 to TRBJ2-7; 10 bases fit TRBD1. The CDR3 totals 15 residues. V trimming: 6 bases; J trimming: 1 base; junction bases outside the gene matches: 6. Germline-derived CDR1 and CDR2 are MNHEY and SVGAGI.

The chain couples TRBV4-3 to TRBJ1-1; D gene uncertain. Germline V gene data show CDR1 as LGHNA and CDR2 as YSLEER. The germline V and J ends were trimmed by 1 base and 0 bases, with 9 bases remaining between them. The length of the CDR3 is 15 residues. The CDR3 reads CASSQGGSVNTEAFF. The CDR3 DNA follows: TGCGCCAGCAGCCAAGGAGGGAGTGTGAACACTGAAGCTTTCTTT.

This chain uses TRBV4-3 with TRBJ1-1; TRBD1 is a possible D gene (5 bases). The V end lost 2 bases, the J end lost 1 base, and 5 bases lay between the germline ends. Germline CDR1 LGHNA, CDR2 YSLEER. The CDR3 consists of 13 residues. The CDR3 DNA reads as TGCGCCAGCAGCCAAACAGGGAACACTGAAGCTTTCTTT. Translated, it gives CASSQTGNTEAFF.

The V and J genes are TRBV6-4 and TRBJ2-7, with TRBD1 identical over 7 bases. This CDR3 has 13 residues. V lost 6 bases, J lost 5 bases, and 7 bases stayed unmatched. Germline V CDR1 and CDR2: MRHNA, SNTAGT. In nucleotides, the CDR3 is TGTGCCAGCAGGACAGGGACCCTTGACGAGCAGTACTTC. Its translation is CASRTGTLDEQYF.

The chain combines TRBV6-5 with TRBJ1-1; maybe TRBD1 (6 bases). The germline gives CDR1 MNHEY, CDR2 SVGAGI. V shed 2 bases and J shed 1 base, with 11 bases lying between them. The CDR3 is 15 residues long. CDR3 residues: CASSYGTTPNTEAFF. CDR3 bases: TGTGCCAGCAGTTACGGGACAACCCCGAACACTGAAGCTTTCTTT.

The chain joins TRBV5-6 to TRBJ1-2; 10 bases agree with TRBD1. CDR1 is SGHDT, CDR2 YYEEEE, per germline. This CDR3 has 14 residues. V lost 4 bases, J lost 7 bases, and 7 bases stayed unmatched. The CDR3 DNA sequence: TGTGCCAGCAGCCAAGGGACAGGGGTTTTTGGCTACACCTTC. Translated: CASSQGTGVFGYTF. Full variable domain (outside the CDR3, taken from reference TRBV5-6 and TRBJ1-2): DAGVTQSPTHLIKTRGQQVTLRCSPKSGHDTVSWYQQALGQGPQFIFQYYEEEERQRGNFPDRFSGHQFPNYSSELNVNALLLGDSALYLCASSQGTGVFGYTFGSGTRLTVV.

This chain joins TRBV15 and TRBJ2-5, with D perhaps TRBD2 (5 bases). The CDR3 totals 14 residues. Trimming shortened V by 0 bases and J by 5 bases, and 10 bases separated the two germline ends. Per the germline V gene, CDR1 is LNHNV and CDR2 is YYDKDF (reference sequence). The CDR3 is CATSREREMETQYF. The DNA of the CDR3 is TGTGCCACCAGCAGAGAGAGGGAGATGGAGACCCAGTACTTC.

This chain joins TRBV6-6 and TRBJ2-7, with D maybe TRBD2 (7 bases). The CDR3 sequence is 16 residues long. CDR1 and CDR2 from the germline V gene are MNHNY and SVGAGI (reference sequence). The V and J ends lost 5 bases and 0 bases respectively, with 17 bases between them. Written as DNA, the CDR3 is TGTGCCAGCAGTGGAGGACAGCGGGGCTTCTCCTACGAGCAGTACTTC. Translating gives CASSGGQRGFSYEQYF.

This sequence joins TRBV9 and TRBJ1-1; 7 bases agree with TRBD1. Germline CDR1 is SGDLS and CDR2 is YYNGEE. V trimming: 0 bases; J trimming: 11 bases; junction bases outside the gene matches: 7. CDR3 size: 13 residues. CDR3 bases: TGTGCCAGCAGCGTAGAAGCTAGGGGGCTGGCTTTCTTT. Protein: CASSVEARGLAFF.

The V call is TRBV4-1, the J call TRBJ2-7; 15 bases are shared with TRBD2. V lost 0 bases to trimming and J lost 2 bases; unmatched junction nucleotides: 2. This CDR3 comprises 17 residues. Germline V CDR1 and CDR2: MGHRA, YSYEKL. The CDR3 sequence: CASSQEWTSGGAYEQYF. The DNA of the CDR3 is TGCGCCAGCAGCCAAGAGTGGACTAGCGGGGGGGCCTACGAGCAGTACTTC.